The rows below give T cell receptor beta chains drawn from one sample of a study of T cell repertoires in cytomegalovirus infection. From the reads, TCRdb called clonotypes with MiXCR, one entry per CDR3 protein. The sample consists of about 310,000 distinct CDR3 sequences, about 9.1% of them appearing once. Material: PBMCs. These receptors all stem from a human donor in good health (CMV status not recorded). Some clones in this sample may be carry-over from other donors' samples. Each CDR3 is given with its conserved first and last residue. D genes are given only for firm matches. Expanded clones are given a class, and other clones once, few, many or no size at all.

size: few; V: TRBV20-1; D: TRBD1; J: TRBJ1-2; CDR3: CSAAGQGTPTRYGYTF; DNA: TGCAGTGCCGCTGGACAGGGGACTCCAACTCGATATGGCTACACCTTC
size: .; V: TRBV6-5; D: .; J: TRBJ2-3; CDR3: CATGVGGSSDTQYF; DNA: TGTGCCACAGGGGTTGGGGGAAGCTCAGATACGCAGTATTTT
size: many; V: TRBV12-3/TRBV12-4; D: .; J: TRBJ2-1; CDR3: CASSLNAFSYNEQFF; DNA: TGTGCCAGCAGTTTAAACGCATTTTCCTACAATGAGCAGTTCTTC
size: many; V: TRBV12-3/TRBV12-4; D: .; J: TRBJ1-5; CDR3: CASSPTTGPGQPQHF; DNA: TGTGCCAGCAGCCCTACGACAGGTCCGGGTCAGCCCCAGCATTTT
size: many; V: TRBV28; D: TRBD2; J: TRBJ2-1; CDR3: CASSLRGGPHEQFF; DNA: TGTGCCAGCAGTTTGCGGGGGGGCCCCCATGAGCAGTTCTTC
size: many; V: TRBV7-3; D: TRBD2; J: TRBJ2-1; CDR3: CASSLGTSGGGEQFF; DNA: TGTGCCAGCAGCTTAGGGACTAGCGGGGGGGGAGAGCAGTTCTTC
size: few; V: TRBV5-1; D: TRBD1; J: TRBJ1-4; CDR3: CASSLGDSKNEKLFF; DNA: TGCGCCAGCAGCTTGGGGGACAGCAAAAATGAAAAACTGTTTTTT
size: .; V: TRBV20-1; D: .; J: TRBJ2-3; CDR3: CSARKRGDDTQYF; DNA: TGCAGTGCTAGAAAGCGTGGGGACGATACGCAGTATTTT
size: many; V: TRBV7-9; D: .; J: TRBJ1-4; CDR3: CASSSVGDPNEKLFF; DNA: TGTGCCAGCAGCTCAGTGGGGGATCCGAATGAAAAACTGTTTTTT
size: many; V: TRBV12-3/TRBV12-4; D: .; J: TRBJ2-1; CDR3: CASTLLYSSYNEQFF; DNA: TGTGCCAGCACCTTGCTTTACAGCTCCTACAATGAGCAGTTCTTC
size: many; V: TRBV20-1; D: TRBD1; J: TRBJ2-2; CDR3: CSAREWDRGPTGELFF; DNA: TGCAGTGCTAGAGAATGGGACAGGGGCCCCACCGGGGAGCTGTTTTTT
size: many; V: TRBV28; D: .; J: TRBJ1-5; CDR3: CASSLNQPQHF; DNA: TGTGCCAGCAGTTTAAATCAGCCCCAGCATTTT
size: few; V: TRBV20-1; D: .; J: TRBJ2-2; CDR3: CSARGGASKGGELFF; DNA: TGCAGTGCTAGAGGGGGGGCTAGCAAGGGCGGGGAGCTGTTTTTT
size: many; V: TRBV29-1; D: .; J: TRBJ1-1; CDR3: CSVARGTEAFF; DNA: TGCAGCGTAGCGAGGGGGACTGAAGCTTTCTTT
size: .; V: TRBV7-6; D: .; J: TRBJ2-7; CDR3: CASSSGTPLMAYEQYF; DNA: TGTGCCAGCAGCTCCGGGACTCCGTTAATGGCCTACGAGCAGTACTTC
size: many; V: TRBV7-2; D: .; J: TRBJ2-3; CDR3: CASSLTRTEGTQYF; DNA: TGTGCCAGCAGCTTAACAAGGACAGAAGGTACGCAGTATTTT
size: many; V: TRBV7-8; D: TRBD1; J: TRBJ2-2; CDR3: CASSSGQGGTGELFF; DNA: TGTGCCAGCAGCAGCGGACAGGGTGGCACCGGGGAGCTGTTTTTT
size: many; V: TRBV12-3/TRBV12-4; D: .; J: TRBJ1-1; CDR3: CASSWAGDTEAFF; DNA: TGTGCCAGCTCCTGGGCGGGGGACACTGAAGCTTTCTTT
size: many; V: TRBV28; D: .; J: TRBJ2-6; CDR3: CASSPHGSGANVLTF; DNA: TGTGCCAGCAGTCCTCATGGCTCTGGGGCCAACGTCCTGACTTTC
size: many; V: TRBV6-5; D: .; J: TRBJ2-7; CDR3: CASSYSAISVSYEQYF; DNA: TGTGCCAGCAGTTACTCCGCCATATCCGTCTCCTACGAGCAGTACTTC
size: many; V: TRBV7-9; D: TRBD1; J: TRBJ2-2; CDR3: CASSFQGATSTGELFF; DNA: TGTGCCAGCAGCTTTCAGGGGGCGACGAGCACCGGGGAGCTGTTTTTT
size: many; V: TRBV19; D: TRBD2; J: TRBJ2-3; CDR3: CASKELAGGGTDTQYF; DNA: TGTGCCAGTAAGGAACTAGCGGGGGGCGGCACAGATACGCAGTATTTT
size: many; V: TRBV12-3/TRBV12-4; D: .; J: TRBJ2-2; CDR3: CASSFGDPNTGELFF; DNA: TGTGCCAGCAGTTTCGGGGATCCGAACACCGGGGAGCTGTTTTTT
size: few; V: TRBV29-1; D: .; J: TRBJ2-3; CDR3: CSVGGATDTQYF; DNA: TGCAGCGTGGGGGGGGCCACAGATACGCAGTATTTT
size: few; V: TRBV28; D: .; J: TRBJ1-1; CDR3: CAAGPNTEAFF; DNA: TGTGCCGCCGGCCCTAACACTGAAGCTTTCTTT
size: many; V: TRBV18; D: .; J: TRBJ1-5; CDR3: CASSRGVVGQQPQHF; DNA: TGTGCCAGCTCCCGAGGGGTCGTGGGTCAACAGCCCCAGCATTTT
size: many; V: TRBV11-3; D: .; J: TRBJ1-1; CDR3: CASSREVGSTEAFF; DNA: TGTGCCAGCAGCCGCGAGGTGGGGAGCACTGAAGCTTTCTTT
size: many; V: TRBV4-3; D: TRBD2; J: TRBJ2-3; CDR3: CASSQTSGGSDTQYF; DNA: TGCGCCAGCAGCCAGACTAGCGGGGGATCAGATACGCAGTATTTT
size: many; V: TRBV6-1; D: .; J: TRBJ1-5; CDR3: CASRPLRNSNQPQHF; DNA: TGTGCCAGCAGACCCTTAAGGAATAGCAATCAGCCCCAGCATTTT
size: many; V: TRBV14; D: .; J: TRBJ2-2; CDR3: CASSQDPIRTGELFF; DNA: TGTGCCAGCAGCCAAGACCCCATCCGCACCGGGGAGCTGTTTTTT
size: many; V: TRBV7-9; D: .; J: TRBJ2-5; CDR3: CASSLVRDQETQYF; DNA: TGTGCCAGCAGCTTAGTCAGGGACCAAGAGACCCAGTACTTC
size: many; V: TRBV7-9; D: .; J: TRBJ1-6; CDR3: CASSGGRADSPLHF; DNA: TGTGCCAGCAGCGGTGGGCGGGCGGATTCACCCCTCCACTTT
size: many; V: TRBV14; D: TRBD1; J: TRBJ1-2; CDR3: CASSHHRGFGYTF; DNA: TGTGCCAGCAGCCATCACAGGGGATTCGGCTACACCTTC
size: many; V: TRBV5-1; D: TRBD1; J: TRBJ1-2; CDR3: CASSTRDSGSYTF; DNA: TGCGCCAGCAGCACAAGGGACAGCGGTAGCTACACCTTC
size: many; V: TRBV7-8; D: TRBD1; J: TRBJ1-5; CDR3: CASSFTDRDQPQHF; DNA: TGTGCCAGCAGCTTCACGGACAGGGATCAGCCCCAGCATTTT
size: many; V: TRBV7-8; D: .; J: TRBJ1-5; CDR3: CASSLAYREMQPQHF; DNA: TGTGCCAGCAGCTTAGCCTACAGGGAAATGCAGCCCCAGCATTTT
size: .; V: TRBV27; D: .; J: TRBJ1-6; CDR3: CASSFSEANSPLHF; DNA: TGTGCCAGCAGTTTTTCAGAAGCTAATTCACCCCTCCACTTT
size: .; V: TRBV18; D: .; J: TRBJ2-3; CDR3: CASSTQSDTQYF; DNA: TGTGCCAGCTCAACACAGTCAGATACGCAGTATTTT
size: few; V: TRBV7-3; D: .; J: TRBJ1-1; CDR3: CASSLSPSTEAFF; DNA: TGTGCCAGCAGCTTATCCCCGAGTACTGAAGCTTTCTTT
size: medium-sized; V: TRBV28; D: TRBD2; J: TRBJ2-1; CDR3: CASSALAGGNNEQFF; DNA: TGTGCCAGCAGTGCGCTAGCGGGGGGGAATAATGAGCAGTTCTTC
size: .; V: TRBV20-1; D: .; J: TRBJ1-5; CDR3: CSASIPGSVSQPQHF; DNA: TGCAGTGCTAGTATACCAGGGAGTGTCAGTCAGCCCCAGCATTTT
size: many; V: TRBV5-4; D: TRBD1; J: TRBJ2-1; CDR3: CASSLKGQGRNEQFF; DNA: TGTGCCAGCAGCTTGAAGGGACAGGGTAGAAATGAGCAGTTCTTC
size: many; V: TRBV7-9; D: .; J: TRBJ2-1; CDR3: CASSLAGRDNEQFF; DNA: TGTGCCAGCAGCTTAGCCGGCAGGGACAATGAGCAGTTCTTC